Below are 22 T cell receptor beta chains sequenced from a single sample in a study of cytomegalovirus exposure and HLA in healthy donors. 13 Jbeta primers and 60 Vbeta primers were used for the PCR. Sequencing used immunoSEQ multiplex PCR; TCRdb keeps in-frame clones, though not all of them. The data contain 210,000 or so clones, 83% of them singletons. Sequencing input: PBMCs. Receptors were obtained from a girl aged 5-17 years in good health and CMV-seronegative.

The V and J genes are TRBV23-1 and TRBJ1-1; 7 bases align to TRBD1. TRBV23-1 is reported as an ORF; its role is uncertain. This CDR3 spans 17 amino acids. The CDR3 is CATVRPPVRGLNTEAFF. The CDR3 DNA reads as TGCGCGACCGTCCGACCGCCGGTAAGGGGGCTAAACACTGAAGCTTTCTTT.

CDR3 coding DNA: TGTGCCTGTCACAGAGATAACTATGGCTACACCTTC. It translates to CACHRDNYGYTF. J is TRBJ1-2 and V is TRBV30; D is ambiguous. Germline CDR1 reads GTSNPN; CDR2 reads SVGIG (reference sequence). This CDR3 has 12 amino acids. The V end was cut by 6 bases, the J end by 1 base, with 9 bases between.

The chain employs TRBV28 and TRBJ1-1; maybe TRBD1 (6 bases). The CDR3 is 14 residues long. Germline CDR1 and CDR2: MDHEN and SYDVKM. Deletions cut 5 bases from V and 0 bases from J, with 10 bases between. CDR3 sequence: CASSAGVVNTEAFF. The CDR3 nucleotides are TGTGCCAGCAGTGCAGGGGTCGTGAACACTGAAGCTTTCTTT.

The chain has TRBV4-2 and TRBJ2-1, with D maybe TRBD2 (6 bases). Germline V gene data show CDR1 as LGHNA and CDR2 as YNFKEQ. This CDR3 comprises 17 residues. V was pared by 0 bases and J by 8 bases, with 20 bases between. CDR3 in DNA: TGTGCCAGCAGCCAAGAACGCGGTGGGGACTCCCCCGATGAGCAGTTCTTC. Its protein is CASSQERGGDSPDEQFF.

This chain links TRBV2 with TRBJ1-1; no reliable D call. Germline V gene sequence: CDR1 SNHLY, CDR2 FYNNEI. The CDR3 is 13 residues long. Trimming shortened V by 5 bases and J by 2 bases, and 9 bases separated the two germline ends. The CDR3 bases are TGTGCCAGCAGTCTCTCCGGTAACACTGAAGCTTTCTTT. Amino acids: CASSLSGNTEAFF.

V usage is TRBV28 and J usage is TRBJ1-1; the match to TRBD1 covers 8 bases. V was clipped by 3 bases and J by 11 bases; unmatched bases: 5. This CDR3 has 12 amino acids. CDR1 is MDHEN, CDR2 SYDVKM, per germline. CDR3 sequence (DNA): TGTGCCAGCAGTTTCATCCACAGGGGGGCTTTCTTT. It codes for CASSFIHRGAFF.

This clone occurred a few times. The V gene is TRBV18, the J gene TRBJ1-5; tentatively, D is TRBD1 (5 bases). The V gene's germline CDR1 is KGHSH and CDR2 LQKENI. Trimming cost V 1 base and J 5 bases, with 9 bases left between them. The CDR3 sequence is 14 residues long. The CDR3 loop reads CASSPRGGDQPQHF. CDR3 sequence (DNA): TGTGCCAGCTCACCACGGGGAGGGGATCAGCCCCAGCATTTT.

The rearrangement uses TRBV28 and TRBJ1-5; 7 bases line up with TRBD1. V lost 4 bases and J lost 11; bases outside the gene matches: 5. Germline V lookup: CDR1 MDHEN, CDR2 SYDVKM. This CDR3 region has 12 residues. The CDR3 protein is CASSSDRASQHF. DNA for the CDR3: TGTGCCAGCAGTTCCGACAGGGCTTCCCAGCATTTT.

The gene calls are TRBV7-6 and TRBJ2-1; the match to TRBD2 covers 8 bases. Germline V lookup: CDR1 SGHVS, CDR2 FNYEAQ. After removal of 5 bases from V and 6 bases from J, the junction contained 6 bases not matched to a gene. CDR3 length: 14 residues. The CDR3 spells CASSPLTSGNEQFF. CDR3 sequence (DNA): TGTGCCAGCAGCCCGCTTACTAGCGGCAATGAGCAGTTCTTC.

The V and J genes are TRBV27 and TRBJ2-3, with D unresolved. The germline V gene encodes CDR1 MNHEY and CDR2 SMNVEV (reference sequence). The CDR3 consists of 14 residues. Trimming took 3 bases from V and 1 from J, leaving 8 bases between them. The CDR3 nucleotides read TGTGCCAGCAGTTTTAAACCGGGCACAGATACGCAGTATTTT. This gives the protein CASSFKPGTDTQYF.

J is TRBJ1-1 and V is TRBV25-1, with 9 bases identical to TRBD1. This CDR3 has 15 residues. V shed 5 bases, J shed 6 bases, and the junction held 10 bases outside the gene matches. The germline V gene encodes CDR1 MGHDK and CDR2 SYGVNS. The CDR3 spells CASSPSGQGQPEAFF. The CDR3 nucleotides read TGTGCCAGCAGTCCGTCGGGACAGGGTCAACCTGAAGCTTTCTTT.

This chain links TRBV5-1 with TRBJ2-1, with TRBD2 identical over 12 bases. The germline V gene encodes CDR1 SGHRS and CDR2 YFSETQ. This CDR3 comprises 15 residues. V was pared by 4 bases and J by 3 bases, with 2 bases of the junction left unmatched. The CDR3 region has the DNA TGCGCCAGCAGCCTGGGACTAGCGGGCTACAATGAGCAGTTCTTC. Its translation is CASSLGLAGYNEQFF.

The chain couples TRBV28 to TRBJ1-1; D is perhaps TRBD1 (6 bases). The V end lost 4 bases, the J end lost 0 bases, and 12 bases lay between the germline ends. Germline CDR1 MDHEN, CDR2 SYDVKM. This CDR3 has 15 residues. CDR3 nucleotides: TGTGCCAGCAGTTCACAGGGTTGGTTGAACACTGAAGCTTTCTTT. This codes for CASSSQGWLNTEAFF. Filled out from reference TRBV28 and TRBJ1-1, the complete variable domain reads DVKVTQSSRYLVKRTGEKVFLECVQDMDHENMFWYRQDPGLGLRLIYFSYDVKMKEKGDIPEGYSVSREKKERFSLILESASTNQTSMYLCASSSQGWLNTEAFFGQGTRLTVV.

The CDR3 bases are TGTGCCAGCACCCCCCACACAGGGAGCTCCTATAATTCACCCCTCCACTTT. This gives the protein CASTPHTGSSYNSPLHF. The chain joins TRBV28 to TRBJ1-6, with a tentative D call TRBD1 (6 bases). The CDR3 totals 17 residues. Looked up from germline, CDR1 is MDHEN and CDR2 is SYDVKM. Trimming removed 7 bases at V and 0 bases at J, with 16 bases between. The entire variable domain, with the rest obtained from reference TRBV28 and TRBJ1-6, is as follows: DVKVTQSSRYLVKRTGEKVFLECVQDMDHENMFWYRQDPGLGLRLIYFSYDVKMKEKGDIPEGYSVSREKKERFSLILESASTNQTSMYLCASTPHTGSSYNSPLHFGNGTRLTVT.

The chain recombines TRBV7-2 with TRBJ1-5, with D uncertain. Deletions cut 3 bases from V and 5 bases from J, with 5 bases between. This CDR3 region has 12 residues. The germline V gene encodes CDR1 SGHTA and CDR2 FQGNSA. The CDR3 sequence is CASSFSYQPQHF. The CDR3 region has the DNA TGTGCCAGCAGCTTTTCTTATCAGCCCCAGCATTTT.

The V call is TRBV28, the J call TRBJ1-1, with TRBD1 identical over 9 bases. The CDR3 is 17 residues long. Germline V gene data show CDR1 as MDHEN and CDR2 as SYDVKM. V dropped 3 bases and J dropped 0; count of bases not matched to a gene: 8. In DNA, the CDR3 is TGTGCCAGCAGTTTGGGGGGACAGGGACGTTTGAACACTGAAGCTTTCTTT. Its translation is CASSLGGQGRLNTEAFF.

This clone was seen only once. The chain joins TRBV7-2 to TRBJ2-7; D may be TRBD1 (6 bases). The CDR3 runs to 12 residues. Germline V gene lookup returns CDR1 SGHTA and CDR2 FQGNSA. The V end lost 3 bases, the J end lost 6 bases, and 9 bases lay between the germline ends. The CDR3 reads CASSLVRGEQYF. CDR3 DNA sequence: TGTGCCAGCAGCTTGGTCAGGGGCGAGCAGTACTTC.

This chain joins TRBV5-6 and TRBJ2-7; D is unclear. This CDR3 spans 13 amino acids. Trimming stripped 0 bases from V and 4 bases from J, with 8 bases between. The germline V gene encodes CDR1 SGHDT and CDR2 YYEEEE. CDR3 DNA: TGTGCCAGCAGCTTGGTTCAGTTTTACGAGCAGTACTTC. Its translation is CASSLVQFYEQYF.

The chain combines TRBV5-5 with TRBJ2-7, with a tentative D call TRBD1 (6 bases). Trimming took off 1 base at V and 2 bases at J, with 16 bases between the two ends. CDR3 length equals 16 residues. The germline gives CDR1 SGHKS, CDR2 YYEKEE (reference sequence). CDR3 DNA sequence: TGTGCCAGCAGCTTGACCTCGGGACAAGTACCCTACGAGCAGTACTTC. It yields the protein CASSLTSGQVPYEQYF. Variable domain in full (rest from reference TRBV5-5 and TRBJ2-7): DAGVTQSPTHLIKTRGQQVTLRCSPISGHKSVSWYQQVLGQGPQFIFQYYEKEERGRGNFPDRFSARQFPNYSSELNVNALLLGDSALYLCASSLTSGQVPYEQYFGPGTRLTVT.

This clone came up a few times. The chain joins TRBV11-2 to TRBJ2-7; 9 bases are a match to TRBD2. The CDR3 spans 13 residues. V lost 5 bases, J lost 7 bases, and 6 bases stayed unmatched. The V gene's germline CDR1 is SGHAT and CDR2 FQNNGV. The CDR3 loop reads CASSPGLALEQYF. The CDR3, as DNA: TGTGCCAGCAGCCCGGGACTAGCTTTGGAGCAGTACTTC.

In this sample, this clone turned up once. The gene calls are TRBV7-3 and TRBJ2-3; 9 bases align to TRBD2. The CDR3 runs to 18 residues. The J segment lost 7 bases and the V segment lost 1 base, leaving 15 bases of the junction unmatched. Looked up from germline, CDR1 is SGHTA and CDR2 is FQGTGA. Here the CDR3 DNA reads TGTGCCAGCAGCTTAAGGCTAGCGGGGCATGGGGCACCAAATACGCAGTATTTT. It yields the protein CASSLRLAGHGAPNTQYF.

With regard to this clone: Additional DNA sequences in this sample encode the identical CDR3. The chain links TRBV9 to TRBJ1-3; D is uncertain. This CDR3 is built from 15 residues. Germline V gene data show CDR1 as SGDLS and CDR2 as YYNGEE. The V gene lost 2 bases and the J gene lost 0 bases, with 9 bases spanning the gap. CDR3 amino acids: CASSVSGYSGNTIYF. The CDR3 DNA is TGTGCCAGCAGCGTCTCAGGCTACTCTGGAAACACCATATATTTT.